Following are 5 T cell receptor beta chains from one sample sequenced in a study of blood T cell repertoires in COVID-19 (TCRdb year 2020). To prepare the library, the immunoSEQ multiplex PCR assay was applied. TCRdb mirrors the immuneACCESS table, restricted to in-frame sequences. Some clones are absent from its copies; in checked studies, under half trace to an unresolved V gene, and the reason for the others is unknown. This sample has 150,000 to 200,000 clones in its table, and around nine tenths of those were observed once. Clones ranked in the top ten supply less than 3.5% of the sample. Sequencing used peripheral blood. These receptors originate from a man in his 70s with acute or convalescent COVID-19.

This clone is a singleton in its sample. V is TRBV4-3 and J is TRBJ2-1, with TRBD1 matching over 7 bases. This CDR3 has 16 residues. V gave up 1 base and J gave up 4 bases; unmatched junction bases: 7. The germline V gene has CDR1 LGHNA and CDR2 YSLEER. The CDR3, as DNA: TGCGCCAGCAGCCAAGTCGTGACAGGGCCGTACAATGAGCAGTTCTTC. Amino acid sequence: CASSQVVTGPYNEQFF.

The chain combines TRBV10-1 with TRBJ2-5; TRBD1 agrees at 7 bases. Trimming at V came to 8 bases and at J to 1 base, leaving 7 bases not matched to a gene. The CDR3 consists of 14 residues. Germline-derived CDR1 and CDR2 are WNHNN and SYGVQD (reference sequence). The CDR3 spells CASAKDRAQETQYF. The CDR3, as DNA: TGCGCCAGCGCTAAAGACAGGGCCCAAGAGACCCAGTACTTC.

V gene TRBV9 combines with J gene TRBJ2-1, with D perhaps matching TRBD1 (8 bases). The germline gives CDR1 SGDLS, CDR2 YYNGEE. The germline V and J ends were trimmed by 4 bases and 4 bases, with 15 bases remaining between them. This CDR3 has 15 residues. In DNA form, the CDR3 reads TGTGCCAGCAGCACCACAGGGGGGGGTTACAATGAGCAGTTCTTC. It translates to CASSTTGGGYNEQFF. Supplemented by reference TRBV9 and TRBJ2-1, the full variable domain reads DSGVTQTPKHLITATGQRVTLRCSPRSGDLSVYWYQQSLDQGLQFLIQYYNGEERAKGNILERFSAQQFPDLHSELNLSSLELGDSALYFCASSTTGGGYNEQFFGPGTRLTVL.

The chain carries TRBV7-9 and TRBJ1-5, with D hard to call. V lost 4 bases to trimming and J lost 9 bases, with 19 bases between them. Germline V lookup: CDR1 SEHNR, CDR2 FQNEAQ (reference sequence). The CDR3 extends over 15 amino acids. The CDR3 is CASSSLEQALGPQHF. CDR3 DNA sequence: TGTGCCAGCAGCTCTTTAGAGCAGGCTTTGGGGCCCCAGCATTTT.

The V gene is TRBV18, the J gene TRBJ2-3; 8 bases are a match to TRBD1. Losses at the gene ends were 3 bases for V and 3 bases for J; bases not matched to a gene: 8. Germline CDR1 and CDR2: KGHSH and LQKENI. The CDR3 runs to 16 residues. CDR3 sequence: CASSPPGTGFTDTQYF. CDR3 DNA sequence: TGTGCCAGCTCACCCCCCGGGACAGGTTTTACAGATACGCAGTATTTT.